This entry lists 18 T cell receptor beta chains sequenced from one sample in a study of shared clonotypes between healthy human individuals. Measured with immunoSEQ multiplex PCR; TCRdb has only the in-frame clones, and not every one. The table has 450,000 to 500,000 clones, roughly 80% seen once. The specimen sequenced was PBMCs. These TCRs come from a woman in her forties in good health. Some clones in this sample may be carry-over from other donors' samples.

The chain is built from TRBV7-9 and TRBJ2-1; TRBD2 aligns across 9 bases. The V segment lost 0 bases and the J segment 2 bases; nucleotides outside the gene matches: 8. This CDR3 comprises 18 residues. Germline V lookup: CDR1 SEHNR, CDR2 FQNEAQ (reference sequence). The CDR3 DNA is TGTGCCAGCAGCTTAGCATCAGGGCTAGCGGGGCCCTACAATGAGCAGTTCTTC. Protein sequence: CASSLASGLAGPYNEQFF.

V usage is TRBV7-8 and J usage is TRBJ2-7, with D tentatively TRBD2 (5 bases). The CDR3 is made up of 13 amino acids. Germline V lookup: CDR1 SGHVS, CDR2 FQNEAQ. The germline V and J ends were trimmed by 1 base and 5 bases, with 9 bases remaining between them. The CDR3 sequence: CASSLGTSHEQYF. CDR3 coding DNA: TGTGCCAGCAGCTTAGGGACTTCCCACGAGCAGTACTTC.

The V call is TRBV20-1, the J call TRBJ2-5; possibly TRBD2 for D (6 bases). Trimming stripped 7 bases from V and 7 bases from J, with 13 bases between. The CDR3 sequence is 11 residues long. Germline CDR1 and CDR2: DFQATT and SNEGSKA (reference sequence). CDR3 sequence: CSGAWGGTQYF. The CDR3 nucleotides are TGCAGTGGCGCGTGGGGAGGGACCCAGTACTTC.

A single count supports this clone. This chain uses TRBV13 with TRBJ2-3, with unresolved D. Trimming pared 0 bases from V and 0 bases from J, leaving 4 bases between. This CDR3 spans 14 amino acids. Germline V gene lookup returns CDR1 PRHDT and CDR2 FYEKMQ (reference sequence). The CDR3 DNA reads TGTGCCAGCAGCTTAGGACTAAGCACAGATACGCAGTATTTT. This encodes CASSLGLSTDTQYF.

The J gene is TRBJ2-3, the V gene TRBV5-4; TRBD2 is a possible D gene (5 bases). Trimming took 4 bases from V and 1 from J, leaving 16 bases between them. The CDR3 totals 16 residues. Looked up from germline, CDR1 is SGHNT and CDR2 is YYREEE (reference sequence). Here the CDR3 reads CASSPDLGVGTDTQYF. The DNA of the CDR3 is TGTGCCAGCAGCCCGGATTTGGGAGTGGGCACAGATACGCAGTATTTT. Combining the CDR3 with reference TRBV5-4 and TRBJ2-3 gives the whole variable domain ETGVTQSPTHLIKTRGQQVTLRCSSQSGHNTVSWYQQALGQGPQFIFQYYREEENGRGNFPPRFSGLQFPNYSSELNVNALELDDSALYLCASSPDLGVGTDTQYFGPGTRLTVL.

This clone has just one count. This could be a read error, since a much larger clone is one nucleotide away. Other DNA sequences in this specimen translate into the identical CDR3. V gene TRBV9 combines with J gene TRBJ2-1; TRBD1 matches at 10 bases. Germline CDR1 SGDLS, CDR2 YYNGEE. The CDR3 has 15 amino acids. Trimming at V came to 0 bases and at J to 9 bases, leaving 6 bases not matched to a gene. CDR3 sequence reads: CASSVGDRGFSEQFF. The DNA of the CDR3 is TGTGCCAGCAGCGTAGGGGACAGGGGTTTCAGTGAGCAGTTCTTC.

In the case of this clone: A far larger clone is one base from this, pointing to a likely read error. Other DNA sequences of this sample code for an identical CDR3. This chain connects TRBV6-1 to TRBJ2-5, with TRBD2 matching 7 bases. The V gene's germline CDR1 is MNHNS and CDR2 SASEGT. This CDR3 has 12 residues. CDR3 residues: CASRAGLSTQYF. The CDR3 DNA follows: TGTGCTAGCAGAGCGGGACTGTCCACCCAGTACTTC.

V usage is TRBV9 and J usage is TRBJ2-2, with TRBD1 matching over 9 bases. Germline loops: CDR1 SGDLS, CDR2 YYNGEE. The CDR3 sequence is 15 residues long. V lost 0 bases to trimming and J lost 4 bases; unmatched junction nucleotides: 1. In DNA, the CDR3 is TGTGCCAGCAGCGTAGTACAGGGGGCCACCGGGGAGCTGTTTTTT. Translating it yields CASSVVQGATGELFF.

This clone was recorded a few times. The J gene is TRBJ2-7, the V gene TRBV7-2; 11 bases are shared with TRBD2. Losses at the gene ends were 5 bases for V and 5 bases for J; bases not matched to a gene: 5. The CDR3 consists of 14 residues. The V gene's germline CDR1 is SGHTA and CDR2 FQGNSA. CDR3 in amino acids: CASSNSGRADEQYF. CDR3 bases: TGTGCCAGCAGCAATAGCGGGAGGGCGGACGAGCAGTACTTC.

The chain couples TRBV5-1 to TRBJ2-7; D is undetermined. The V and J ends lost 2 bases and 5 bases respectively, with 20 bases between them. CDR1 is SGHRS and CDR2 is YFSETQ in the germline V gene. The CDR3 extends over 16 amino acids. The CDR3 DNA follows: TGCGCCAGCAGCTTACAAGGACGATCGCTATTGGACGAGCAGTACTTC. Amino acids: CASSLQGRSLLDEQYF.

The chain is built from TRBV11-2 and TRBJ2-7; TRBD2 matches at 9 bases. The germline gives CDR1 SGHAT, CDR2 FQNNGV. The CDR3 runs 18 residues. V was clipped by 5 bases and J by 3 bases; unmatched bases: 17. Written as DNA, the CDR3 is TGTGCCAGCAGCCCACTAGGGCGGGCTAGCGGGGTTAACTACGAGCAGTACTTC. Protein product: CASSPLGRASGVNYEQYF.

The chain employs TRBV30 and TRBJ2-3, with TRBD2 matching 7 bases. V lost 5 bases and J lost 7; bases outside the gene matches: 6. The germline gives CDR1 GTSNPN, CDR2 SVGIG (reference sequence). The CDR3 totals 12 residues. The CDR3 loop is CAWERGANTQYF. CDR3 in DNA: TGTGCCTGGGAGCGGGGCGCGAATACGCAGTATTTT.

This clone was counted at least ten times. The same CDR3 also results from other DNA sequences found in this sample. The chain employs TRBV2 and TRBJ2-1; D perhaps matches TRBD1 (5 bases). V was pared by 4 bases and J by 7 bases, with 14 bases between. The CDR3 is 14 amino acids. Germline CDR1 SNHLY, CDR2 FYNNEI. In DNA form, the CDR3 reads TGTGCCAGCAGTGTTTGGCAGGGATCGAATGAGCAGTTCTTC. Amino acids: CASSVWQGSNEQFF.

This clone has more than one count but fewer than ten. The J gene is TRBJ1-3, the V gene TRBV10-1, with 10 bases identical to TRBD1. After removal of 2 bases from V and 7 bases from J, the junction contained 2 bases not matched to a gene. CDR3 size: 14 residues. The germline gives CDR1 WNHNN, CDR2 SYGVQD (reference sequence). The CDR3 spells CASSEPGQGNTIYF. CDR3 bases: TGCGCCAGCAGTGAGCCGGGACAGGGGAACACCATATATTTT.

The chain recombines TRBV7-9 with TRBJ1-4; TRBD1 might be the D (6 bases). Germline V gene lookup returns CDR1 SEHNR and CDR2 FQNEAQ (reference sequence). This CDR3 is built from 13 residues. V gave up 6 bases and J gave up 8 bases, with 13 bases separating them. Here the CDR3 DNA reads TGTGCCAGCAGTTCAACGGGGGCCGAAAAACTGTTTTTT. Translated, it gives CASSSTGAEKLFF.

The CDR3 sequence: CASSFGTRFLPGELFF. Here the CDR3 DNA reads TGTGCCAGCAGTTTCGGGACTAGGTTCTTACCCGGGGAGCTGTTTTTT. The gene calls are TRBV28 and TRBJ2-2, with 8 bases identical to TRBD2. Germline assignment: CDR1 MDHEN and CDR2 SYDVKM. The CDR3 covers 16 residues. V lost 3 bases, J lost 6 bases, and 9 bases stayed unmatched.

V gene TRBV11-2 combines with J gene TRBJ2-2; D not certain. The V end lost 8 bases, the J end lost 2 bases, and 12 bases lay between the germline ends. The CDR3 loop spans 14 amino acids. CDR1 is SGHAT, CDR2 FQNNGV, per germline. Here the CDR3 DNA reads TGTGCCAGCCAAAACGGGCCTAACACCGGGGAGCTGTTTTTT. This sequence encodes CASQNGPNTGELFF.

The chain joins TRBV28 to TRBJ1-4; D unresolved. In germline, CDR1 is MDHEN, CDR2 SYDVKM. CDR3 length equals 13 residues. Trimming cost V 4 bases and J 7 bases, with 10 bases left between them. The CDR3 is CASSSSGVEKLFF. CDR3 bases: TGTGCCAGCAGTTCCTCCGGGGTTGAAAAACTGTTTTTT. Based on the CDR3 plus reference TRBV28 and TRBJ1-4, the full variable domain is DVKVTQSSRYLVKRTGEKVFLECVQDMDHENMFWYRQDPGLGLRLIYFSYDVKMKEKGDIPEGYSVSREKKERFSLILESASTNQTSMYLCASSSSGVEKLFFGSGTQLSVL.